The 10 T cell receptor beta chains below were found in one sample sequenced in a study of blood T cell repertoires in COVID-19. The protocol was immunoSEQ multiplex PCR, while the TCRdb copy is restricted to in-frame clones and leaves out a portion. The sample includes about 100,000 clones, approximately 86% of them seen just once. The sequencing input was peripheral blood. These receptors all come from a man aged 50 to 60 with active or convalescent COVID-19.

The chain uses TRBV6-1 and TRBJ1-4; 8 bases line up with TRBD1. Germline V gives CDR1 MNHNS, CDR2 SASEGT. The CDR3 extends over 14 amino acids. Germline trimming cut 3 bases from V and 6 bases from J; bases unmatched to any gene: 3. CDR3 nucleotides: TGTGCCAGCAGTGAGGACAGGGAGGATGAAAAACTGTTTTTT. It encodes CASSEDREDEKLFF.

In this sample, this clone turned up a few times. The V gene is TRBV19, the J gene TRBJ2-3; TRBD2 aligns across 8 bases. The CDR3 totals 17 residues. Trimming cost V 3 bases and J 2 bases; bases outside gene matches: 10. CDR1 LNHDA and CDR2 SQIVND come from the germline V gene (reference sequence). CDR3: CASSIAGSSGHTDTQYF. Here the CDR3 DNA reads TGTGCCAGTAGTATTGCTGGGTCTAGCGGGCACACAGATACGCAGTATTTT.

This rearrangement joins TRBV7-9 to TRBJ1-1, with D possibly TRBD1 on 6 matching bases. CDR1 SEHNR and CDR2 FQNEAQ come from the germline V gene (reference sequence). CDR3 size: 14 residues. V lost 3 bases and J 0 bases, leaving 8 bases between the germline ends. CDR3 sequence: CASSLDRLNTEAFF. The CDR3 DNA sequence: TGTGCCAGCAGCTTGGACAGACTGAACACTGAAGCTTTCTTT. The whole variable domain, remainder taken from reference TRBV7-9 and TRBJ1-1, is DTGVSQNPRHKITKRGQNVTFRCDPISEHNRLYWYRQTLGQGPEFLTYFQNEAQLEKSRLLSDRFSAERPKGSFSTLEIQRTEQGDSAMYLCASSLDRLNTEAFFGQGTRLTVV.

This chain connects TRBV15 to TRBJ1-4; TRBD1 matches 9 bases. Germline CDR1 is LNHNV and CDR2 is YYDKDF (reference sequence). The V gene end was trimmed by 2 bases and the J gene end by 6 bases; junction bases not matched to a gene: 4. This CDR3 has 15 residues. This chain's CDR3 is CATSRPWTGDEKLFF. The CDR3 coding sequence is TGTGCCACCAGCAGACCATGGACAGGGGATGAAAAACTGTTTTTT.

V usage is TRBV28 and J usage is TRBJ2-5, with TRBD1 as a possible D gene (5 bases). The germline V gene encodes CDR1 MDHEN and CDR2 SYDVKM. The CDR3 totals 14 residues. Trimming removed 5 bases from V and 2 bases from J, with 12 bases in between. CDR3 nucleotide sequence: TGTGCCAGCAGTCTGACAGAGACACAAGAGACCCAGTACTTC. Protein sequence: CASSLTETQETQYF.

Here the CDR3 reads CASSALGGWGYTF. The CDR3 DNA reads TGTGCCAGCAGTGCCCTAGGAGGGTGGGGCTACACCTTC. The gene calls are TRBV27 and TRBJ1-2; D gene ambiguous. Germline CDR1 MNHEY, CDR2 SMNVEV (reference sequence). The V end was cut by 5 bases, the J end by 8 bases, with 15 bases between. The CDR3 has 13 residues.

The chain uses TRBV28 and TRBJ2-5; 8 bases map to TRBD1. CDR1 MDHEN and CDR2 SYDVKM come from the germline V gene. The CDR3 spans 15 residues. V shed 5 bases and J 6 bases; nucleotides not matched to a gene: 11. The CDR3 spells CASSLYPDRAKTQYF. For the CDR3, the DNA is TGTGCCAGCAGTCTCTACCCGGACAGGGCGAAGACCCAGTACTTC.

The CDR3 region is CASSRTGTSGNTIYF. For the CDR3, the DNA is TGTGCCAGTAGCCGAACAGGGACCTCTGGAAACACCATATATTTT. The V call is TRBV19, the J call TRBJ1-3; D possibly corresponds to TRBD1 (6 bases). Germline V gene sequence: CDR1 LNHDA, CDR2 SQIVND (reference sequence). The CDR3 length is 15 residues. V was trimmed by 6 bases and J by 0 bases, leaving 12 bases between them.

The V and J genes are TRBV10-3 and TRBJ1-2, with 8 bases lining up with TRBD1. V trimming: 3 bases; J trimming: 5 bases; junction bases outside the gene matches: 8. This CDR3 spans 15 amino acids. Germline CDR1 is ENHRY and CDR2 is SYGVKD. The CDR3 region is CAISDPDRGIYGYTF. The CDR3, as DNA: TGTGCCATCAGTGACCCTGACAGGGGAATTTATGGCTACACCTTC.

The chain combines TRBV6-1 with TRBJ2-1; the match to TRBD1 covers 7 bases. Trimming cost V 2 bases and J 15 bases; bases outside gene matches: 7. This CDR3 region has 12 residues. The V gene's germline CDR1 is MNHNS and CDR2 SASEGT. CDR3 sequence: CASSEFNRGAFF. DNA of the CDR3: TGTGCCAGCAGTGAATTCAACAGGGGCGCGTTCTTC.